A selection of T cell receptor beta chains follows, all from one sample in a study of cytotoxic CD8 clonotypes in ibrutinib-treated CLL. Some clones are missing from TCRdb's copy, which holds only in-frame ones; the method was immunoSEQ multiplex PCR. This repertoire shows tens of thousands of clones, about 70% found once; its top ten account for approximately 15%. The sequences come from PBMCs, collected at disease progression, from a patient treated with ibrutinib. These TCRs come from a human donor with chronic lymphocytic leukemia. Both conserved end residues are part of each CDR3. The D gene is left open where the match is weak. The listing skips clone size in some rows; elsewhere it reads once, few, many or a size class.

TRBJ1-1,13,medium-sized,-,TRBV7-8,CASSTDTNTEAFF,TGTGCCAGCAGCACAGACACAAACACTGAAGCTTTCTTT
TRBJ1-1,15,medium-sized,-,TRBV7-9,CASSPPTVMNTEAFF,TGTGCCAGCAGCCCCCCGACAGTGATGAACACTGAAGCTTTCTTT
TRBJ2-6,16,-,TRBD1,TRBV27,CASSLKGQAGANVLTF,TGTGCCAGCAGTTTAAAGGGACAGGCTGGGGCCAACGTCCTGACTTTC
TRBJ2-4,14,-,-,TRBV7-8,CASSEGLAKNIQYF,TGTGCCAGCAGCGAGGGACTAGCCAAAAACATTCAGTACTTC
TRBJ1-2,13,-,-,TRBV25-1,CAGSEFGSSGYTF,TGTGCCGGCAGTGAATTTGGGAGCTCGGGCTACACCTTC
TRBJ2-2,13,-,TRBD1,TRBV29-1,CSVNRGRHGELFF,TGCAGCGTGAACAGGGGGCGGCACGGGGAGCTGTTTTTT
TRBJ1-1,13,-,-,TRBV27,CASSLFGAKEAFF,TGTGCCAGCAGTTTATTTGGAGCAAAAGAAGCTTTCTTT
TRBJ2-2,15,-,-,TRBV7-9,CASSLGRQGGGELFF,TGTGCCAGCAGCTTAGGCCGACAGGGAGGCGGGGAGCTGTTTTTT
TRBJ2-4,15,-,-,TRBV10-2,CASSEPAEAKNIQYF,TGCGCCAGCAGTGAGCCCGCGGAGGCCAAAAACATTCAGTACTTC
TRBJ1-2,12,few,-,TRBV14,CASSQGNYGYTF,TGTGCCAGCAGCCAGGGAAACTATGGCTACACCTTC
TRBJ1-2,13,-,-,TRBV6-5,CASTTGYEDGYTF,TGTGCCAGCACCACAGGTTACGAGGATGGCTACACCTTC
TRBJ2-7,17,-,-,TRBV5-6,CASSLRQHFFLSYEQYF,TGTGCCAGCAGCTTGCGGCAGCACTTCTTCCTCTCCTACGAGCAGTACTTC
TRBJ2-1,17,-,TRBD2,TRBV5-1,CASSLFSLAGGLNEQFF,TGCGCCAGCAGCTTGTTTTCGCTAGCGGGGGGACTCAATGAGCAGTTCTTC
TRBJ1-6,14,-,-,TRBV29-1,CSGLFGGADSPLHF,TGCAGCGGCCTATTCGGGGGAGCGGATTCACCCCTCCACTTT
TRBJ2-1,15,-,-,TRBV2,CASRWGGGAFNEQFF,TGTGCCAGTAGGTGGGGCGGGGGCGCTTTCAATGAGCAGTTCTTC
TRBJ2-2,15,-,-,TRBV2,CASTEGVINTGELFF,TGTGCCAGCACCGAAGGCGTTATTAACACCGGGGAGCTGTTTTTT
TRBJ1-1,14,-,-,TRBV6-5,CASSYKGGGGEAFF,TGTGCCAGCAGTTACAAGGGGGGTGGTGGTGAAGCTTTCTTT
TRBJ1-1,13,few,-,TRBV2,CASSAETNTEAFF,TGTGCCAGCAGTGCCGAGACAAACACTGAAGCTTTCTTT
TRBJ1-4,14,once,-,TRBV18,CASSPSNVNEKLFF,TGTGCCAGCTCCCCTTCGAACGTCAATGAAAAACTGTTTTTT
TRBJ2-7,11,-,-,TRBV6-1,CASSYHYEQYF,TGTGCCAGCAGTTATCACTACGAGCAGTACTTC
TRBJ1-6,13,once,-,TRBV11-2,CASSLGPNSPLHF,TGTGCCAGCAGCTTAGGGCCGAATTCACCCCTCCACTTT
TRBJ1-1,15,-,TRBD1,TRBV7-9,CASSLGGTGWTEAFF,TGTGCCAGCAGCTTAGGGGGGACAGGGTGGACTGAAGCTTTCTTT
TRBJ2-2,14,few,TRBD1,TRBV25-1,CASLGQANTGELFF,TGTGCCAGCCTCGGACAGGCGAACACCGGGGAGCTGTTTTTT
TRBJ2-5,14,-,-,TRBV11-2,CASSRLSPTETQYF,TGTGCCAGCAGCCGACTATCCCCAACGGAGACCCAGTACTTC
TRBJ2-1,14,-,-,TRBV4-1,CASQRGSSYNEQFF,TGCGCCAGCCAAAGGGGGAGCTCCTACAATGAGCAGTTCTTC
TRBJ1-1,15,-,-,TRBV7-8,CASSPSLGSNTEAFF,TGTGCCAGCAGCCCTTCTTTAGGGTCCAACACTGAAGCTTTCTTT
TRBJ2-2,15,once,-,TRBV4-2,CASSQVGLGTGELFF,TGTGCCAGCAGCCAAGTTGGTCTGGGCACCGGGGAGCTGTTTTTT
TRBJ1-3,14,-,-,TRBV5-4,CASSLRGSGNTIYF,TGTGCCAGCAGCTTGCGGGGGTCTGGAAACACCATATATTTT
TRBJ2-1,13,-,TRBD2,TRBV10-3,CATTSGGLNEQFF,TGTGCCACCACTAGCGGGGGGCTCAATGAGCAGTTCTTC
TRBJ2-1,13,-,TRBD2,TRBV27,CASRASGYNEQFF,TGTGCCAGCAGAGCTAGCGGCTACAATGAGCAGTTCTTC
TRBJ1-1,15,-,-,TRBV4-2,CASSLVVWVNTEAFF,TGTGCCAGCAGCTTGGTTGTTTGGGTGAACACTGAAGCTTTCTTT
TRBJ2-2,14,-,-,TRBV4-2,CASSPTRHTGELFF,TGTGCCAGCAGCCCCACCCGACATACCGGGGAGCTGTTTTTT